This T cell receptor beta chain stems from a study of blood T cells in healthy people across ages (dated by TCRdb to the mid-2010s). Regarding the study in general: Template switching captured roughly one uniquely barcoded TCR beta cDNA molecule per two T cells in model experiments. Using deep sequencing normalized with unique cDNA molecular identifiers, the study measured how TCR beta repertoire diversity changes with age. Donors were grouped into four age groups: young (average 16 years), middle-aged (approximately 41), aged (over 55) and long-lived (over 80). Two additional independent replicas of 1 million unique cDNA reads from the same blood draw were analyzed for two donors (one aged 18 to 30 and one aged 80 or older).

Details on this clonotype: This clone's antigen is unknown. Base qualities are not recorded, but no much larger clone differs from it by a single base.

Overall study outcomes, separate from this receptor: Estimates of total diversity based on one million sequenced T cells were regarded as lower bounds and as underestimates. There was a strong correlation between observed TCR beta diversity and the percentage of naive T cells measured by flow cytometry. Observed TCR beta diversity per million T cells fell roughly linearly with age, and a significant reduction was already apparent by age approximately 40. Because profiling used bulk unsorted PBMCs, naive and antigen-experienced compartments could not be compared conclusively. Because the CMV infection status of the donors was unknown, age-related changes in expanded clonotypes may potentially have been confounded. Compared with the aged group, more naive CD4+ T cells, fewer expanded clones and increased TCR diversity were shown by the long-lived group, suggesting age selection.

Receptor amplification or capture employed 5' RACE. The instrument given in TCRdb is Illumina HiSeq 2500. The second PCR ran for about 7 to 11 cycles and used a J-beta primer mix along with a sample-barcoded 5' primer. Each TCR beta cDNA molecule received a unique molecular identifier from a template-switch 5' adaptor carrying 12 random nucleotides. Each sample yielded at least 3 million CDR3-containing paired-end reads. All of the RNA was converted into first-strand cDNA using the Mint cDNA synthesis kit, with a TRBC-specific oligonucleotide serving as the primer. All cDNA was treated with uracil-DNA glycosylase and then went through a first 18-cycle PCR with the universal primers M1SS and BC2_uni_R. The authors' pipeline ran thus. For normalization, 1 million high-quality reads, each with a distinct molecular identifier, were randomly selected from each sample. Reads sharing molecular identifiers were discarded rather than binned into consensus sequences. CDR3 identification, clonotype clustering and error correction used MiTCR with a Q25 quality threshold and the strictest error-elimination algorithm. Lower-bound total TCR beta diversity was estimated with a nonparametric unseen species model using Euler transformation. TCRdb itself trimmed the public reads at Q25 with fastp, ran MiXCR and retained productive beta chains. Here each entry gathers all rows of one CDR3 protein and keeps the most common genes and DNA. TCRdb, not the original authors, processed these V and J calls. The sample table holds over 500,000 distinct CDR3 sequences, of which roughly a quarter were seen once. The ten largest clones add up to roughly 3.5% of the sample.

Between the V and J ends, shortened by 2 bases and 0 bases respectively, the junction contains 11 bases. The CDR3 numbers 16 residues from cysteine through phenylalanine. The DNA shown is the 48-base CDR3, in frame from base 1. The approximately 40 donors, aged roughly 6 to 100 years, were systemically healthy Caucasian individuals from Russia. Each donor gave approximately 9.3 milliliters of peripheral blood, collected into EDTA-treated Vacutainer tubes. Ficoll-Paque density-gradient centrifugation was used to isolate PBMCs, with at least 6.5 million obtained per sample. Trizol reagent was used to extract total RNA from PBMCs, with at least 5.5 micrograms per sample. For every donor, an aliquot of PBMCs went through flow cytometry to measure the percentages of naive CD45RAhigh/CD27high T cells. This sample was also put to use in a study of T cells of mothers and their children. The second study also describes: Nine systemically healthy Caucasian individuals, comprising three mothers and their six children, were included as donors. cDNA synthesis used all of the extracted RNA, with roughly 1.5 ug of RNA in each 15 ul reaction. In the second PCR, the M1S primer added sample barcodes and 2-4 random nucleotides. Each mother yielded over 10 million TCR beta CDR3 reads and each child 3 million to 3.5 million reads. Thymic selection shapes the output of TCR recombination in a similar way in related and unrelated pairs, and inherited differences have a minor effect. Related mother-child pairs always showed normalized repertoire overlap that was slightly higher than in unrelated mother-child pairs, though the difference was never significant. With a sensitivity of about 100 clones per million clonotypes, no persistent microchimeric T cell clones were detected. Deep NGS was used in the study to compare the TCR beta repertoires of mothers and children and to look for features that separate related mother-child pairs from unrelated individuals. The mean age was 40 +/- 4 years for the mothers and approximately 11 +/- 4 years for the children. Libraries were sequenced on Illumina HiSeq 2000 with 100+100 nt paired-end reads after adapter ligation with NEBNext reagents. To prevent cross-contamination, the mother and child libraries were prepared a month apart and were sequenced in separate runs. For each donor, between about 450,000 and 2,300,000 distinct TCR beta clonotypes were identified. Naive TCR beta clonotypes were estimated from low-frequency clonotypes matched to each donor's FACS-determined naive share, without sorting.

The source material was blood. The chain is assembled from TRBV12-3 or TRBV12-4 and TRBJ2-1, with a tentative D gene TRBD1 over 6 matching bases. The origin of this receptor is a boy younger than 10 in good health. The nucleotide sequence is given as TGTGCCAGCAGTTTAACTCAGGGGAGCTCCTACAATGAGCAGTTCTTC. Its product reads: CASSLTQGSSYNEQFF.